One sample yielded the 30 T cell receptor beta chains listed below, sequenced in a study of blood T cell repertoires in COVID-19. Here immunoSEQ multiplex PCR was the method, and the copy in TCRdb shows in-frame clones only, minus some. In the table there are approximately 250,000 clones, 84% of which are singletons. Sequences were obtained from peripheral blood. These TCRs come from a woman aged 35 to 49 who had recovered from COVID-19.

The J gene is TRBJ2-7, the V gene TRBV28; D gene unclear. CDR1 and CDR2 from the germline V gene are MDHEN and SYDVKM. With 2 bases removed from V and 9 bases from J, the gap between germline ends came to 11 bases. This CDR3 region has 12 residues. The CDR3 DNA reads TGTGCCAGCAGTTTAGCCGCTATGTGGCAGTACTTC. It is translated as CASSLAAMWQYF.

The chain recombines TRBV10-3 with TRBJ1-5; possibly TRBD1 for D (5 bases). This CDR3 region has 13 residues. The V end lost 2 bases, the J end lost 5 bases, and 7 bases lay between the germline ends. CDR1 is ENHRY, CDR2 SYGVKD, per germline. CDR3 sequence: CAISEGQDQPQHF. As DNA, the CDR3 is TGTGCCATCAGTGAGGGACAAGATCAGCCCCAGCATTTT.

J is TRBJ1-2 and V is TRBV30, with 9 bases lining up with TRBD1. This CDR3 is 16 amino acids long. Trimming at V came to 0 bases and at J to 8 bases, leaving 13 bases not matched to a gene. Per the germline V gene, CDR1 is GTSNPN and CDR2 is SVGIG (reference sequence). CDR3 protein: CAWSVPPGTGSFGYTF. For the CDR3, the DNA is TGTGCCTGGAGTGTCCCCCCCGGGACAGGGTCTTTCGGCTACACCTTC.

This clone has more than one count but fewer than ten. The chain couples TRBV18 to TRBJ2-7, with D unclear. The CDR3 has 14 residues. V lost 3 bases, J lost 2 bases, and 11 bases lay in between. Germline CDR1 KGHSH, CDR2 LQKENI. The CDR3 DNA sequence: TGTGCCAGCTCACCGTCCCCCGGAGCCTACGAGCAGTACTTC. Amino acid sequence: CASSPSPGAYEQYF.

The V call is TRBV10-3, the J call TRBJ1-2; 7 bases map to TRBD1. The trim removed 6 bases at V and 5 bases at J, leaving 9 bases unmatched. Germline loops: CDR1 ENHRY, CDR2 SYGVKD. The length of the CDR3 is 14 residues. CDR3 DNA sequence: TGTGCCATCAGCGGTGACAGGGATACTTATGGCTACACCTTC. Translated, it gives CAISGDRDTYGYTF.

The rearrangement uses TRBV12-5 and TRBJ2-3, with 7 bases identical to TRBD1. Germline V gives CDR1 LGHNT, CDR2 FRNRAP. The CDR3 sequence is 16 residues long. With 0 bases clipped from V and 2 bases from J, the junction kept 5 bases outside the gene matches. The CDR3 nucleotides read TGTGCTAGTGGTTTGGTAGGGGACAGCTACACAGATACGCAGTATTTT. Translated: CASGLVGDSYTDTQYF.

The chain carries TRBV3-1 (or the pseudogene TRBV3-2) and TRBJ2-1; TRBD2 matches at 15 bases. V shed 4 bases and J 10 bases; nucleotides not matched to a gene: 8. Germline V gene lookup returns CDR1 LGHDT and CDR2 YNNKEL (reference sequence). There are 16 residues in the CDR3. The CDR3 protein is CASSPGLAGGQGEQFF. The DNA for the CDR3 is TGTGCCAGCAGCCCGGGACTAGCGGGGGGCCAGGGGGAGCAGTTCTTC.

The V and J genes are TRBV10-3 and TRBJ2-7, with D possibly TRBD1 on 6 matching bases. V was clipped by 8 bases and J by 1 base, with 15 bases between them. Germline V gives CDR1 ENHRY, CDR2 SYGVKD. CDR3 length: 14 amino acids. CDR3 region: CAIGGRGISYEQYF. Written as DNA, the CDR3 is TGTGCCATCGGCGGTAGGGGGATATCCTACGAGCAGTACTTC.

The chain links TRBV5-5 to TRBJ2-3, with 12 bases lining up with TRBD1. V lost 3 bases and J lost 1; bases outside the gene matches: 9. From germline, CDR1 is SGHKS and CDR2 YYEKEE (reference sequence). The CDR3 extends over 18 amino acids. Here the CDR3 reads CASSSGTGGRGGTDTQYF. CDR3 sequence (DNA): TGTGCCAGCAGCTCCGGGACAGGGGGCAGGGGTGGCACAGATACGCAGTATTTT.

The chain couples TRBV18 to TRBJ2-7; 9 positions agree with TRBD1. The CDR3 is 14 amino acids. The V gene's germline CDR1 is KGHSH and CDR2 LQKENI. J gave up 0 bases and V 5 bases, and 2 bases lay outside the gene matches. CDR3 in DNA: TGTGCCAGCTCAACGGACAGGGGCTCCTACGAGCAGTACTTC. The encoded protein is CASSTDRGSYEQYF.

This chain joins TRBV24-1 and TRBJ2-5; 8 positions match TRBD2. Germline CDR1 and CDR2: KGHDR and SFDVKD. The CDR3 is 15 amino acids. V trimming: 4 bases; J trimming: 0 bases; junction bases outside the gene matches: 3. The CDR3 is CATSEAGANQETQYF. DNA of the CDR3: TGTGCCACCAGTGAAGCGGGGGCCAACCAAGAGACCCAGTACTTC.

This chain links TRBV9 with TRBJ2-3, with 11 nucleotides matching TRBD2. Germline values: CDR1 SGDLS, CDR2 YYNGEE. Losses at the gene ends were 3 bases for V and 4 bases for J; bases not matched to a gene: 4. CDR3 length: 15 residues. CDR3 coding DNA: TGTGCCAGCAGCGCCCGACTAGCGGGGCCAGATACGCAGTATTTT. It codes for CASSARLAGPDTQYF.

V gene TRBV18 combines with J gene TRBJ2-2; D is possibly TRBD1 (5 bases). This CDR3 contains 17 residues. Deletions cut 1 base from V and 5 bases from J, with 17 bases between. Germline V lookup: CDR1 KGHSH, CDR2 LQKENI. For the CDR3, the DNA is TGTGCCAGCTCACCACAAATCCCCGGACACCAAACCGGGGAGCTGTTTTTT. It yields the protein CASSPQIPGHQTGELFF.

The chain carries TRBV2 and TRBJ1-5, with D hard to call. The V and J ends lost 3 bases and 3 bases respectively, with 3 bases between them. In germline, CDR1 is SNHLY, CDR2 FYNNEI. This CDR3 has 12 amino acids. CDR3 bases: TGTGCCAGCAGTGATATCAATCAGCCCCAGCATTTT. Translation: CASSDINQPQHF.

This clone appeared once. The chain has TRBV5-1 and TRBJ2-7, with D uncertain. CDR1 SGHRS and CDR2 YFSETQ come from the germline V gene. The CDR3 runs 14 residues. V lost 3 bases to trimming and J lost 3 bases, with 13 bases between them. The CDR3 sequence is CASSSPEEFYEQYF. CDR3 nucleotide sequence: TGCGCCAGCAGCTCGCCAGAGGAGTTCTACGAGCAGTACTTC.

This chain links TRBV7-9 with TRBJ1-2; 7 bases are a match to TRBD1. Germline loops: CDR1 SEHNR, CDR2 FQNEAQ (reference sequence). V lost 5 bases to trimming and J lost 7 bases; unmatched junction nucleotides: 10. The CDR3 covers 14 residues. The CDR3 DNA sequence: TGTGCCAGCAGCCCGGGGACAGCAACTAGTGGCTACACCTTC. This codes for CASSPGTATSGYTF.

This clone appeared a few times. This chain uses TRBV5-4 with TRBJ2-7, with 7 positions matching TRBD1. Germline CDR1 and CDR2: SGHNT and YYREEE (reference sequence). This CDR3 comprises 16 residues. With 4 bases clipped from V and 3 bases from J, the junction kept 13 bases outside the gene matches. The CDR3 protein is CASSQSVGQAIYEQYF. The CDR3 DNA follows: TGTGCCAGCAGCCAATCCGTTGGACAGGCGATCTACGAGCAGTACTTC. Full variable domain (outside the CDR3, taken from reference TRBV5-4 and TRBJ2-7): ETGVTQSPTHLIKTRGQQVTLRCSSQSGHNTVSWYQQALGQGPQFIFQYYREEENGRGNFPPRFSGLQFPNYSSELNVNALELDDSALYLCASSQSVGQAIYEQYFGPGTRLTVT.

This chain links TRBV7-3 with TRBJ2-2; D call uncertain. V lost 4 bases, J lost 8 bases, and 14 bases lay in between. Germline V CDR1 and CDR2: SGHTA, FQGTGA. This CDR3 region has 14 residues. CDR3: CASSYTSTRGELFF. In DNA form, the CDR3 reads TGTGCCAGCAGCTATACATCGACCAGGGGGGAGCTGTTTTTT.

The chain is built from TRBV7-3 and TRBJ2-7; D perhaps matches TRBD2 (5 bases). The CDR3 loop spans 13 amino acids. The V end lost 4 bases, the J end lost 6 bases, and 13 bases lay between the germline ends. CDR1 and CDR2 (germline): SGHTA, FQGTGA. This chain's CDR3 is CASSSAGVGEQYF. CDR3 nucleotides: TGTGCCAGCAGCTCCGCCGGGGTCGGCGAGCAGTACTTC.

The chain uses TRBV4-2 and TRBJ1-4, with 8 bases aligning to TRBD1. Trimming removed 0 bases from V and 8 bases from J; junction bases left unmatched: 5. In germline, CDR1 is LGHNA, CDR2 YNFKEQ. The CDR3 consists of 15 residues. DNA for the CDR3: TGTGCCAGCAGCCAAGAAGGCAGGGGGCGGGAAAAACTGTTTTTT. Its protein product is CASSQEGRGREKLFF.

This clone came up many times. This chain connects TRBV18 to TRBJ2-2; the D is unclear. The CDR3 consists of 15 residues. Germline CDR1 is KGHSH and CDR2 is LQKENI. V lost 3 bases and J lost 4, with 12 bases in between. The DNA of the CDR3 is TGTGCCAGCTCACCCCGACTGCGGTCCACCGGGGAGCTGTTTTTT. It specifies CASSPRLRSTGELFF. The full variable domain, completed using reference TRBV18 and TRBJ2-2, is NAGVMQNPRHLVRRRGQEARLRCSPMKGHSHVYWYRQLPEEGLKFMVYLQKENIIDESGMPKERFSAEFPKEGPSILRIQQVVRGDSAAYFCASSPRLRSTGELFFGEGSRLTVL.

The CDR3, as DNA: TGTGCCAGCGGGACGGGGGTGTACCAAGAGACCCAGTACTTC. Amino acids: CASGTGVYQETQYF. This chain connects TRBV5-6 to TRBJ2-5; D perhaps matches TRBD2 (6 bases). Trimming pared 7 bases from V and 0 bases from J, leaving 13 bases between. The V gene's germline CDR1 is SGHDT and CDR2 YYEEEE. CDR3 length: 14 residues.

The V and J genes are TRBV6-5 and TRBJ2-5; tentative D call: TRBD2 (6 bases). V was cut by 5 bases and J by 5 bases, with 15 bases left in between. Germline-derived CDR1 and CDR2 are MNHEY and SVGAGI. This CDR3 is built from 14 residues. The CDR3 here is CASSPRRGGETQYF. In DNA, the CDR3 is TGTGCCAGCAGTCCTCGGAGGGGCGGGGAGACCCAGTACTTC.

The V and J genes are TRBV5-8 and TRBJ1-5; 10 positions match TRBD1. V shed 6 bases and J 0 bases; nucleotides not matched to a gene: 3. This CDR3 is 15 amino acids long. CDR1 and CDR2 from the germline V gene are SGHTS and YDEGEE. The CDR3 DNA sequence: TGTGCCAGCACCCGGACAGGGGGTAGCAATCAGCCCCAGCATTTT. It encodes CASTRTGGSNQPQHF.

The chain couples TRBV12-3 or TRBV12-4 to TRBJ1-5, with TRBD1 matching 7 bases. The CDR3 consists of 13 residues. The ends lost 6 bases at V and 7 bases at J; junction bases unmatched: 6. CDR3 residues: CASSRQGEQPQHF. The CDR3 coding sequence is TGTGCCAGCAGCCGACAGGGTGAACAGCCCCAGCATTTT.

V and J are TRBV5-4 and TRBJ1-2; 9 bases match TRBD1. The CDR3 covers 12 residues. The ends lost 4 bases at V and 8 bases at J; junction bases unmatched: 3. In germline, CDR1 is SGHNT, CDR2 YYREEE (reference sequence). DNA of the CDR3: TGTGCCAGCAGCCAGGACAGGGGCGGCTACACCTTC. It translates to CASSQDRGGYTF.

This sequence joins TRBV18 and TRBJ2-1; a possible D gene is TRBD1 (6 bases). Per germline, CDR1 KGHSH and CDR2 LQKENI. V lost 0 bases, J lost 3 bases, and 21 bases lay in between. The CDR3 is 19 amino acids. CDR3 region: CASSPPSGVKDRYYNEQFF. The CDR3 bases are TGTGCCAGCTCACCACCGAGCGGAGTTAAGGACAGATACTACAATGAGCAGTTCTTC.

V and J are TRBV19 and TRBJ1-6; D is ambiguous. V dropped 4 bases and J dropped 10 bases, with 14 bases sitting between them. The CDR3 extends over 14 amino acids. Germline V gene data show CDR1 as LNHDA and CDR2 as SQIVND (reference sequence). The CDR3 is CASSTGWFKSPLHF. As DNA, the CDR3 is TGTGCCAGTAGTACCGGTTGGTTTAAATCACCCCTCCACTTT.

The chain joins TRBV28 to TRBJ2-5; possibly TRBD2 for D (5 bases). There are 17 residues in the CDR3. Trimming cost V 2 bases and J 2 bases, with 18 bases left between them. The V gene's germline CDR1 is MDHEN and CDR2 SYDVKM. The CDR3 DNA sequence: TGTGCCAGCAGTTTACCCATTTTCCCTGGGGAGCAAGAGACCCAGTACTTC. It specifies CASSLPIFPGEQETQYF.

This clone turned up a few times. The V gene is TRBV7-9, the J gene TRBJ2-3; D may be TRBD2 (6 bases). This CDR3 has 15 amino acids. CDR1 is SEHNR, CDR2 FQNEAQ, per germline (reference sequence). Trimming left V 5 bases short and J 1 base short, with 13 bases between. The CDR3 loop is CASSRAIAGTDTQYF. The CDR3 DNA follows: TGTGCCAGCAGCCGGGCAATAGCGGGCACAGATACGCAGTATTTT.